A single sample is the source of the 18 T cell receptor beta chains below, sequenced in a study of Tregs in tolerant kidney transplant recipients. Recipients received nonmyeloablative bone marrow transplants from related graft donors, with transient mixed chimerism. The table came from immunoSEQ multiplex PCR; TCRdb's copy has only in-frame clones and leaves some out. In the table there are tens of thousands of clones, roughly nine tenths of which are singletons. The sample in question was CD4+ T cells from blood (PBMCs), obtained 24 months after the transplant. Every receptor here comes from a human patient who received a combined kidney and bone marrow transplant. Some T cells may trace back to the graft donor.

The chain combines TRBV9 with TRBJ1-1; TRBD1 agrees at 8 bases. Trimming cost V 0 bases and J 4 bases; bases outside gene matches: 8. The CDR3 is 16 residues long. Germline values: CDR1 SGDLS, CDR2 YYNGEE. DNA of the CDR3: TGTGCCAGCAGCGTAGGTCCAGGGGGCTGGGGCACTGAAGCTTTCTTT. Translation: CASSVGPGGWGTEAFF.

J is TRBJ1-5 and V is TRBV6-1; maybe TRBD1 (5 bases). Germline assignment: CDR1 MNHNS and CDR2 SASEGT. The CDR3 runs to 18 residues. V lost 4 bases, J lost 6 bases, and 25 bases lay in between. In DNA, the CDR3 is TGTGCCAGCAGTGGCGGATGGTGGAACAGGATGAATAGTCAGCCCCAGCATTTT. It encodes CASSGGWWNRMNSQPQHF.

The V gene is TRBV10-3, the J gene TRBJ1-2; 10 positions match TRBD1. After removal of 4 bases from V and 7 bases from J, the junction contained 0 bases not matched to a gene. CDR1 and CDR2 from the germline V gene are ENHRY and SYGVKD. The CDR3 is made up of 12 amino acids. Written as DNA, the CDR3 is TGTGCCATCAGTGGGACAGGGGGTGGCTACACCTTC. Translating it yields CAISGTGGGYTF.

The rearrangement uses TRBV27 and TRBJ2-7, with TRBD1 matching over 7 bases. J lost 0 bases, V lost 7 bases, and 6 bases had no gene match. Germline CDR1 and CDR2: MNHEY and SMNVEV (reference sequence). This CDR3 region has 14 residues. CDR3 nucleotides: TGTGCCAGCAAGAAGGACAGGTACTCCTACGAGCAGTACTTC. It yields the protein CASKKDRYSYEQYF.

The V and J genes are TRBV5-4 and TRBJ2-2; the match to TRBD1 covers 10 bases. The germline V gene encodes CDR1 SGHNT and CDR2 YYREEE (reference sequence). The J segment lost 3 bases and the V segment lost 7 bases, leaving 9 bases of the junction unmatched. The CDR3 totals 16 residues. This CDR3 reads CASGIGTGVYTGELFF. CDR3 coding DNA: TGTGCCAGCGGAATAGGGACAGGGGTTTACACCGGGGAGCTGTTTTTT.

This clone was picked up one time. This chain links TRBV27 with TRBJ2-7; tentatively, D is TRBD2 (5 bases). Germline CDR1 and CDR2: MNHEY and SMNVEV (reference sequence). V was cut by 6 bases and J by 5 bases, with 20 bases left in between. CDR3 length equals 15 residues. The CDR3 DNA is TGTGCCAGCAGAAACTCTCTCGGGGTATGGGACGAGCAGTACTTC. Amino acids: CASRNSLGVWDEQYF.

There are a few counts of this clone. The chain has TRBV2 and TRBJ1-1; 7 nucleotides match TRBD1. CDR1 is SNHLY and CDR2 is FYNNEI in the germline V gene. CDR3 length equals 13 residues. Trimming cost V 10 bases and J 0 bases; bases outside gene matches: 5. The DNA of the CDR3 is TGTGCCAACGGACAGGAGATGAACACTGAAGCTTTCTTT. This codes for CANGQEMNTEAFF. The full variable domain, rest sourced from reference TRBV2 and TRBJ1-1, is EPEVTQTPSHQVTQMGQEVILRCVPISNHLYFYWYRQILGQKVEFLVSFYNNEISEKSEIFDDQFSVERPDGSNFTLKIRSTKLEDSAMYFCANGQEMNTEAFFGQGTRLTVV.

The chain uses TRBV29-1 and TRBJ2-7, with 9 bases fitting TRBD1. Germline V gives CDR1 SQVTM, CDR2 ANQGSEA. The trim removed 4 bases at V and 5 bases at J, leaving 6 bases unmatched. The CDR3 has 13 amino acids. The CDR3 loop is CSVVETGGDEQYF. In nucleotides, the CDR3 is TGCAGCGTTGTTGAGACAGGGGGTGACGAGCAGTACTTC.

The rearrangement joins TRBV5-1 to TRBJ2-3; TRBD2 matches 9 bases. V shed 6 bases and J 0 bases; nucleotides not matched to a gene: 5. This CDR3 spans 15 amino acids. The V gene's germline CDR1 is SGHRS and CDR2 YFSETQ. The CDR3 DNA reads TGCGCCAGCATGCGGGGGGGCGGTAGCACAGATACGCAGTATTTT. Protein sequence: CASMRGGGSTDTQYF.

The V call is TRBV7-6, the J call TRBJ1-5; TRBD1 aligns across 9 bases. The germline V gene has CDR1 SGHVS and CDR2 FNYEAQ. The CDR3 has 16 residues. The V segment lost 9 bases and the J segment 5 bases; nucleotides outside the gene matches: 14. CDR3 DNA sequence: TGTGCCAGTCGGAGACCATTACAGGGGGCGGATCAGCCCCAGCATTTT. Translated, it gives CASRRPLQGADQPQHF.

J is TRBJ2-7 and V is TRBV7-2; 14 bases are a match to TRBD2. Germline V gene lookup returns CDR1 SGHTA and CDR2 FQGNSA. The CDR3 extends over 15 amino acids. With 5 bases clipped from V and 2 bases from J, the junction kept 2 bases outside the gene matches. This CDR3 is CASSPGLAGAYEQYF. The CDR3 bases are TGTGCCAGCAGCCCGGGACTAGCGGGGGCCTACGAGCAGTACTTC.

This chain connects TRBV5-5 to TRBJ2-3; D not certain. Germline V CDR1 and CDR2: SGHKS, YYEKEE (reference sequence). The germline V and J ends were trimmed by 4 bases and 0 bases, with 9 bases remaining between them. The CDR3 has 14 residues. CDR3 loop: CASSPPLSTDTQYF. CDR3 bases: TGTGCCAGCAGCCCCCCCCTTAGCACAGATACGCAGTATTTT.

This clone was detected once. This chain connects TRBV7-3 to TRBJ2-3; the match to TRBD2 covers 8 bases. The length of the CDR3 is 16 residues. The J segment lost 0 bases and the V segment lost 0 bases, leaving 2 bases of the junction unmatched. Germline V gene sequence: CDR1 SGHTA, CDR2 FQGTGA. The CDR3 DNA follows: TGTGCCAGCAGCTTAACGGCTAGCGGGAGCACAGATACGCAGTATTTT. Amino acid sequence: CASSLTASGSTDTQYF.

This chain connects TRBV19 to TRBJ1-5, with D uncertain. The CDR3 has 16 residues. Germline CDR1 reads LNHDA; CDR2 reads SQIVND (reference sequence). Trimming pared 5 bases from V and 2 bases from J, leaving 16 bases between. CDR3 in DNA: TGTGCCAGTAGTCTCACATACGATCGTGGCAATCAGCCCCAGCATTTT. Its protein product is CASSLTYDRGNQPQHF.

J is TRBJ1-1 and V is TRBV4-1; 8 bases map to TRBD1. The CDR3 length is 15 residues. The J segment lost 6 bases and the V segment lost 8 bases, leaving 14 bases of the junction unmatched. Germline loops: CDR1 MGHRA, CDR2 YSYEKL. CDR3 sequence reads: CASLGQAIKGAEAFF. Here the CDR3 DNA reads TGCGCCAGCCTGGGACAGGCCATTAAAGGGGCTGAAGCTTTCTTT.

The chain employs TRBV19 and TRBJ2-3, with a weak D call TRBD2 (6 bases). V dropped 3 bases and J dropped 6 bases, with 19 bases sitting between them. Germline CDR1 and CDR2: LNHDA and SQIVND (reference sequence). The CDR3 sequence is 16 residues long. DNA for the CDR3: TGTGCCAGTAGTATTAGGCGGGGTACGGGGGACGATACGCAGTATTTT. Its translation: CASSIRRGTGDDTQYF.

The chain joins TRBV12-5 to TRBJ2-2; possible D gene TRBD2, 6 bases. The CDR3 runs to 21 residues. Germline loops: CDR1 LGHNT, CDR2 FRNRAP. Trimming took 1 base from V and 7 from J, leaving 31 bases between them. The CDR3 nucleotides read TGTGCTAGTGGTTTGGACCTCCGGATCCCGTGGGAGGAAAAGAAGGGCGGGGAGCTGTTTTTT. Translating gives CASGLDLRIPWEEKKGGELFF.

This chain links TRBV30 with TRBJ2-6; D is possibly TRBD1 (6 bases). The germline V gene has CDR1 GTSNPN and CDR2 SVGIG (reference sequence). The V end lost 1 base, the J end lost 0 bases, and 13 bases lay between the germline ends. The CDR3 runs to 17 residues. The CDR3 here is CAWSARGTSSGANVLTF. The CDR3 region has the DNA TGTGCCTGGAGTGCAAGGGGGACCTCCTCTGGGGCCAACGTCCTGACTTTC.